This T cell receptor (beta chain) was captured by sequencing in a study of molecular identifiers for immune sequencing clone quantification. About the research overall: Replicate RNA from about 19,000 or 110,000 naive CD8 T cells formed five aliquots; four were sequenced.

Listed TCR primers and previously described methods were used for bulk TCR libraries. From the PCR reads, TCRdb called clonotypes with MiXCR, one entry per CDR3 protein. The table has 460,000 or so distinct CDR3 sequences, less than 30% seen once. As CD8+CD4-CCR7+CD45RA+ cells, naive CD8 T cells were sorted. The sample holds many counts of this clonotype. Specimen: naive CD8+ T cells from blood, with Jurkat cell RNA spiked in. Subset: FACS-sorted CD8+CD4-CCR7+CD45RA+ naive T cells. This clonotype was sampled from a human donor in good health. Some libraries in this study had Jurkat cell RNA spiked in.

The CDR3 nucleotides are TGTGCCAGCAGCCACGGGACAGGCTCAACGTACGAGCAGTACTTC. Translation gives CASSHGTGSTYEQYF. The chain employs TRBV7-2 and TRBJ2-7; TRBD1 matches at 8 bases. CDR1 is SGHTA, CDR2 FQGNSA, per germline. The CDR3 consists of 15 residues. V lost 5 bases, J lost 4 bases, and 10 bases stayed unmatched. The whole variable domain, remainder taken from reference TRBV7-2 and TRBJ2-7, is GAGVSQSPSNKVTEKGKDVELRCDPISGHTALYWYRQSLGQGLEFLIYFQGNSAPDKSGLPSDRFSAERTGGSVSTLTIQRTQQEDSAVYLCASSHGTGSTYEQYFGPGTRLTVT.